Following are 20 T cell receptor beta chains from one sample sequenced in a study of blood T cells in healthy people across ages (dated by TCRdb to about 2015). Library preparation used 5' RACE. TCRdb lists the instrument as Illumina HiSeq 2500. The second PCR ran for roughly 7 to 12 cycles and used a J-beta primer mix along with a sample-barcoded 5' primer. TCRdb reworked the public reads: Q25 trimming with fastp, MiXCR clone assembly, productive beta chains retained. Identical CDR3 proteins give one entry, which carries the most common genes and DNA. The sample table holds hundreds of thousands of distinct CDR3 sequences, of which about 30% were seen once. 15% to 19% of the sample lies in the top ten. The sequenced sample was blood. All receptors derive from a woman of 80 years or more in good health.

The rearrangement uses TRBV10-3 and TRBJ1-2, with 7 bases identical to TRBD1. This CDR3 is built from 12 residues. The junction had 2 bases not matched to a gene; V was cut back by 2 bases and J by 8 bases. Germline V gene sequence: CDR1 ENHRY, CDR2 SYGVKD. CDR3 in DNA: TGTGCCATCAGTGAGACAGGGGACGGCTACACCTTC. This translates into CAISETGDGYTF.

This clonotype was counted ten times or more. This chain connects TRBV7-9 to TRBJ2-7; 8 positions match TRBD2. V lost 6 bases to trimming and J lost 7 bases; unmatched junction nucleotides: 11. The CDR3 has 14 amino acids. Germline CDR1 SEHNR, CDR2 FQNEAQ (reference sequence). The CDR3, as DNA: TGTGCCAGCAGTTCCAGGGGACTAGAGATGGAGCAGTACTTC. Protein product: CASSSRGLEMEQYF.

This clonotype turned up a few times. The V gene is TRBV7-2, the J gene TRBJ1-5; TRBD1 aligns across 7 bases. The V and J ends lost 0 bases and 1 base, in that order; junction bases with no gene match: 3. CDR3 length: 16 residues. Germline values: CDR1 SGHTA, CDR2 FQGNSA. The CDR3 sequence is CASSLAQQGSNQPQHF. Here the CDR3 DNA reads TGTGCCAGCAGCTTAGCGCAACAGGGGAGCAATCAGCCCCAGCATTTT.

This clonotype was detected once. The chain links TRBV9 to TRBJ2-3, with 9 bases matching TRBD1. The germline V gene encodes CDR1 SGDLS and CDR2 YYNGEE. The CDR3 covers 15 residues. Trimming removed 5 bases from V and 4 bases from J; junction bases left unmatched: 8. Here the CDR3 DNA reads TGTGCCAGCAGTTATTCCGGGACAGGGCCAGATACGCAGTATTTT. Protein sequence: CASSYSGTGPDTQYF. The full variable domain, its missing parts supplied by reference TRBV9 and TRBJ2-3, is DSGVTQTPKHLITATGQRVTLRCSPRSGDLSVYWYQQSLDQGLQFLIQYYNGEERAKGNILERFSAQQFPDLHSELNLSSLELGDSALYFCASSYSGTGPDTQYFGPGTRLTVL.

As for this clonotype: A much larger clone differs by one base, so this may be a read error. V usage is TRBV11-2 and J usage is TRBJ2-5, with D tentatively TRBD2 (7 bases). There are 13 residues in the CDR3. Germline V gene lookup returns CDR1 SGHAT and CDR2 FQNNGV. V shed 0 bases and J shed 12 bases, with 14 bases lying between them. The CDR3 is CASSLDWRGGEYF. In DNA form, the CDR3 reads TGTGCCAGCAGCTTAGATTGGAGGGGGGGAGAGTACTTC.

Of note for this clonotype: At one boundary the junction diverges from the germline segment, which might be a read error. The V and J genes are TRBV4-3 and TRBJ2-3; no reliable D call. From germline, CDR1 is LGHNA and CDR2 YSLEER. The CDR3 covers 15 residues. CDR3 residues: CASSQALGSGDTQYF. DNA of the CDR3: TGCGCCAGTAGCCAGGCCCTAGGGTCCGGAGATACGCAGTATTTT.

The chain recombines TRBV7-2 with TRBJ1-2; no clear D gene. Trimming removed 3 bases at V and 8 bases at J, with 25 bases between. This CDR3 is built from 17 residues. Per the germline V gene, CDR1 is SGHTA and CDR2 is FQGNSA. The CDR3 region has the DNA TGTGCCAGCAGCTTCAACTCGGCGTTCTCACCTATGGAGGGCTACACCTTC. Translation gives CASSFNSAFSPMEGYTF.

This clonotype was seen only a few times. The V and J genes are TRBV12-3 or TRBV12-4 and TRBJ2-2; 8 bases align to TRBD1. The CDR3 contains 16 residues. Unmatched junction bases numbered 9, after V lost 4 bases and J lost 5 bases. Here the CDR3 DNA reads TGTGCCAGCAGTTCCCTCGACAGGGGCGGGACCGGGGAGCTGTTTTTT. Translated: CASSSLDRGGTGELFF.

This clonotype was observed many times. The chain is built from TRBV7-2 and TRBJ2-1, with D hard to call. Germline V gene sequence: CDR1 SGHTA, CDR2 FQGNSA. CDR3 length: 14 amino acids. V lost 6 bases to trimming and J lost 1 base, with 10 bases between them. This chain's CDR3 is CASRQTPSYNEQFF. CDR3 DNA sequence: TGTGCCAGCAGACAAACCCCATCCTACAATGAGCAGTTCTTC.

V gene TRBV20-1 combines with J gene TRBJ2-1, with 10 bases aligning to TRBD2. The CDR3 has 15 amino acids. In germline, CDR1 is DFQATT, CDR2 SNEGSKA (reference sequence). V lost 3 bases to trimming and J lost 2 bases; unmatched junction nucleotides: 4. DNA for the CDR3: TGCAGTGCTAGCCTACTAGCGGGAACCTACAATGAGCAGTTCTTC. Translation: CSASLLAGTYNEQFF.

This clonotype was recorded at least ten times. The chain uses TRBV27 and TRBJ2-5, with D possibly matching TRBD1 (6 bases). Trimming shortened V by 2 bases and J by 7 bases, and 17 bases separated the two germline ends. There are 15 residues in the CDR3. CDR1 is MNHEY, CDR2 SMNVEV, per germline (reference sequence). This CDR3 is CASSLVGHYLGTQYF. As DNA, the CDR3 is TGTGCCAGCAGTTTAGTGGGACACTACCTCGGGACCCAGTACTTC.

The CDR3 DNA follows: TGCGCCAGCAGCTTGATTTCGACAGCTAGTCGCTCTGGGGCCAACGTCCTGACTTTC. Protein: CASSLISTASRSGANVLTF. The chain uses TRBV5-1 and TRBJ2-6; D is possibly TRBD1 (5 bases). V was shortened by 1 base and J by 0 bases, with 17 bases between the two germline ends. Looked up from germline, CDR1 is SGHRS and CDR2 is YFSETQ. The CDR3 runs 19 residues. The full variable domain, its missing parts supplied by reference TRBV5-1 and TRBJ2-6, is KAGVTQTPRYLIKTRGQQVTLSCSPISGHRSVSWYQQTPGQGLQFLFEYFSETQRNKGNFPGRFSGRQFSNSRSEMNVSTLELGDSALYLCASSLISTASRSGANVLTFGAGSRLTVL.

This chain links TRBV27 with TRBJ1-2, with a weak D call TRBD1 (6 bases). Trimming removed 4 bases at V and 6 bases at J, with 9 bases between. CDR3 length equals 12 residues. Germline V gene lookup returns CDR1 MNHEY and CDR2 SMNVEV (reference sequence). The CDR3: CASSSRDNGYTF. The CDR3 DNA sequence: TGTGCCAGCAGTTCCCGGGACAATGGCTACACCTTC.

The rearrangement uses TRBV10-3 and TRBJ2-5; 13 positions match TRBD2. The CDR3 loop spans 13 amino acids. V lost 7 bases, J lost 11 bases, and 7 bases stayed unmatched. Germline V gene sequence: CDR1 ENHRY, CDR2 SYGVKD. The CDR3 loop is CAIKGLAGPEQYF. As DNA, the CDR3 is TGTGCCATCAAGGGACTAGCGGGGCCGGAGCAGTACTTC.

The sample holds many counts of this clonotype. The chain employs TRBV28 and TRBJ2-7; either TRBD1 or TRBD2 may fit D (6 bases each). The CDR3 runs to 12 residues. V was pared by 7 bases and J by 4 bases, with 11 bases between. Germline CDR1 is MDHEN and CDR2 is SYDVKM. The CDR3 DNA is TGTGCCAGCAAGGGGGGAATATACGAGCAGTACTTC. Protein product: CASKGGIYEQYF.

This clonotype occurred many times. The chain couples TRBV6-6 to TRBJ2-3; 12 bases fit TRBD2. The CDR3 sequence is 14 residues long. The ends lost 6 bases at V and 5 bases at J; junction bases unmatched: 3. Germline assignment: CDR1 MNHNY and CDR2 SVGAGI (reference sequence). The CDR3 coding sequence is TGTGCCAGCAGGACTAGCGGGGGAGTAGATACGCAGTATTTT. Protein product: CASRTSGGVDTQYF.

J is TRBJ2-1 and V is TRBV18; D tentatively fits TRBD1 or TRBD2 (5 bases each). V dropped 1 base and J dropped 5 bases, with 12 bases sitting between them. CDR1 and CDR2 from the germline V gene are KGHSH and LQKENI. The CDR3 consists of 15 residues. The CDR3 spells CASSPRDGANNEQFF. CDR3 DNA sequence: TGTGCCAGCTCACCACGGGACGGGGCTAACAATGAGCAGTTCTTC. Full variable domain (outside the CDR3, taken from reference TRBV18 and TRBJ2-1): NAGVMQNPRHLVRRRGQEARLRCSPMKGHSHVYWYRQLPEEGLKFMVYLQKENIIDESGMPKERFSAEFPKEGPSILRIQQVVRGDSAAYFCASSPRDGANNEQFFGPGTRLTVL.

CDR3 protein: CSARRGYGYTF. CDR3 DNA sequence: TGCAGTGCTCGTCGCGGTTATGGCTACACCTTC. V usage is TRBV20-1 and J usage is TRBJ1-2, with unresolved D. The CDR3 is 11 residues long. Germline V gene sequence: CDR1 DFQATT, CDR2 SNEGSKA (reference sequence). The ends were cut back, 5 bases at V and 5 bases at J, with 9 bases in the middle.

This clonotype came up a few times. The genes are TRBV7-2 and TRBJ2-5, with TRBD1 as a possible D gene (6 bases). The CDR3 consists of 14 residues. CDR1 is SGHTA and CDR2 is FQGNSA in the germline V gene. V was cut by 5 bases and J by 0 bases, with 10 bases left in between. The CDR3 nucleotides read TGTGCCAGCAGCCGGGACACCAACCAAGAGACCCAGTACTTC. It codes for CASSRDTNQETQYF.

In its sample, this clonotype was seen a few times. The chain is built from TRBV4-2 and TRBJ1-4, with D perhaps matching TRBD1 (5 bases). The CDR3 runs 14 residues. The germline V and J ends were trimmed by 0 bases and 10 bases, with 12 bases remaining between them. Germline-derived CDR1 and CDR2 are LGHNA and YNFKEQ. The CDR3 sequence is CASSQDPREGKLFF. CDR3 DNA sequence: TGTGCCAGCAGCCAAGACCCCAGGGAGGGAAAACTGTTTTTT.